This T cell receptor beta chain was profiled in a study of blood T cell repertoires in COVID-19 (dated by TCRdb to about 2020). Context from the whole study: Collaborator samples came from the United States, Italy and Spain and covered acute and convalescent phases of COVID-19. The prospective study material was composed of cDNA or gDNA derived from T cells, B-cell-depleted T cells, or PBMCs. Subjects who had been exposed to COVID-19, were actively infected with it, or had recovered from it provided the deeply sampled blood TCRbeta repertoires that made up the dataset. The repertoires were made available in a free public database intended to serve as a resource for research on the immune response to SARS-CoV-2. The samples were drawn from the first 160 participants of the ongoing ImmuneRACE study and from 1,254 subjects provided by 6 global collaborators. A de-identified subject ID, COVID-19 status, age in years and sex were almost always included in the sample metadata. HLA class I and class II types, where available, came from metadata supplied by the sample provider rather than from assay-based typing.

From the cysteine up to the phenylalanine, the CDR3 has a length of 17 residues. Only the CDR3 DNA stays, 51 bases, in frame from base 1. The germline V end is reduced by 1 base and the J end by 5 bases; junction bases left unmatched: 9. CDR1 and CDR2 are drawn from the germline V gene: SGHTA, FQGNSA. At one collaborating source in Seattle, patients were enrolled during active infection and were followed longitudinally through the course of disease. Each collaborating institution followed its own protocols to collect whole blood in K2EDTA tubes. Collaborator samples were shipped for TCRbeta analysis as frozen whole blood, isolated PBMCs, or DNA extracted from either sample type. Here is what the overall study found, with its caveats: Clinical and demographic metadata were provided uncurated, with the amount varying by source and participant.

The immunoSEQ Assay, a bias-controlled multiplex PCR, was used to amplify TCRbeta CDR3 regions from genomic DNA. In the authors' own workflow: Nucleated cell counts per sample were estimated from amplification of reference gene primers within the assay. To quantify the absolute abundance of each unique TCRbeta CDR3 rearrangement, sequence reads were collapsed and filtered. For each sample, productive Simpson clonality was calculated by taking the square root of Simpson's diversity index across productive rearrangements. Here the immuneACCESS table is served through TCRdb, limited to in-frame sequences with V and J called. Missing clones are a known gap in these copies; in checked studies unresolved V genes cover under half, and the rest lacks a known reason. Clone size and the V and J calls come from that table; the DNA yielded D and trimming. The sample table lists approximately 350,000 clones, roughly 90% of them with a count of one. Roughly 6.6% of the sample is held by the ten biggest clonotypes.

Notes on this clone: Its target antigen remains unknown. Base qualities are not recorded, but no much larger clone differs from it by a single base.

This clonotype was sampled from a woman in her 70s with COVID-19, enrolled during active disease. The specimen sequenced was peripheral blood. The chain is made from TRBV7-2 and TRBJ2-5; TRBD1 aligns with 11 central bases. The DNA sequence follows: TGTGCCAGCAGCTTAGTAGGACAGGGGGCGTCACGGGAGACCCAGTACTTC. It is translated as CASSLVGQGASRETQYF.